The clone carrying this T cell receptor (beta chain) was seen more than once but under ten times. The antigen is unknown. This entry is derived from a study of blood T cells in healthy people across ages. It was with a sample-barcoded 5' primer and a J-beta primer mix that a second PCR of roughly 6 to 11 cycles was run. TCRdb re-derived calls from the 5' RACE reads in MiXCR, one entry per CDR3 protein. Counted here are about 1 million distinct CDR3 sequences, less than 25% occurring once; the ten biggest clones make up approximately 0.71%. The study's findings and limits: PBMC samples, being unsorted, prevented any conclusive comparison of naive and antigen-experienced cells.

The sample also formed part of further work on T cells of mothers and their children. From that paper: All extracted RNA went into cDNA synthesis, approximately 1.4 ug per 15 ul. Versus unrelated pairs, overlap was slightly higher in related mother-child pairs, without reaching significance. Nobody spotted any persistent microchimeric T cell clones.

Sequenced material: blood. The receptor comes from a girl aged 2-10 years in good health.

As DNA, the CDR3 is TGTGCCAGCAGCCCGCTAGCGGGGGGCGCCCCGGAGCTGTTTTTT. The encoded protein is CASSPLAGGAPELFF. V gene TRBV7-2 combines with J gene TRBJ2-2; 11 bases are shared with TRBD2. The CDR3 is made up of 15 amino acids. The germline V gene has CDR1 SGHTA and CDR2 FQGNSA. Trimming at V came to 5 bases and at J to 10 bases, leaving 9 bases not matched to a gene. The whole variable domain, filled in from reference TRBV7-2 and TRBJ2-2, reads GAGVSQSPSNKVTEKGKDVELRCDPISGHTALYWYRQSLGQGLEFLIYFQGNSAPDKSGLPSDRFSAERTGGSVSTLTIQRTQQEDSAVYLCASSPLAGGAPELFFGEGSRLTVL.